These 13 T cell receptor beta chains originate from one sample sequenced in a study of response to subunit inactivated influenza vaccine. From the RT-PCR reads, TCRdb called clonotypes with MiXCR, one entry per CDR3 protein. The table has 500,000 or so distinct CDR3 sequences, over 9.5% seen once. Source: PBMCs from blood, taken 40 to 50 days after vaccination. These TCRs come from a man over 45 who received an inactivated influenza vaccine.

This clonotype has at least ten counts. V gene TRBV20-1 combines with J gene TRBJ2-7; tentatively, D is TRBD1 (6 bases). V was pared by 4 bases and J by 3 bases, with 16 bases between. Germline V CDR1 and CDR2: DFQATT, SNEGSKA (reference sequence). The CDR3 covers 14 residues. The CDR3 DNA reads as TGCAGTGCTAATCTCGGACAGACTTTCTACGAGCAGTACTTC. Protein product: CSANLGQTFYEQYF.

This clonotype was recorded many times. V usage is TRBV5-4 and J usage is TRBJ1-5, with D maybe TRBD1 (5 bases). This CDR3 comprises 15 residues. Germline-derived CDR1 and CDR2 are SGHNT and YYREEE (reference sequence). The ends were cut back, 0 bases at V and 2 bases at J, with 9 bases in the middle. CDR3 coding DNA: TGTGCCAGCAGCTTGGCAGGGTCGGGCAATCAGCCCCAGCATTTT. Amino acid sequence: CASSLAGSGNQPQHF.

This clonotype turned up a few times. The chain has TRBV7-2 and TRBJ1-1; D possibly corresponds to TRBD1 (5 bases). The germline V gene encodes CDR1 SGHTA and CDR2 FQGNSA. CDR3 size: 13 residues. Trimming removed 5 bases from V and 5 bases from J, with 12 bases in between. The CDR3 DNA reads TGTGCCAGCAGCACGCAGGGTTCGACTGAAGCTTTCTTT. Translated, it gives CASSTQGSTEAFF.

V is TRBV7-2 and J is TRBJ2-1; the D gene is possibly TRBD2 (6 bases). Germline V lookup: CDR1 SGHTA, CDR2 FQGNSA. The CDR3 has 15 amino acids. V was pared by 5 bases and J by 3 bases, with 14 bases between. The CDR3 sequence: CASSPGGSFYNEQFF. Written as DNA, the CDR3 is TGTGCCAGCAGCCCAGGAGGGAGCTTCTACAATGAGCAGTTCTTC.

This clonotype has a count of ten or more. The chain employs TRBV29-1 and TRBJ2-7, with TRBD1 identical over 11 bases. V lost 1 base to trimming and J lost 4 bases; unmatched junction nucleotides: 6. This CDR3 comprises 15 residues. The V gene's germline CDR1 is SQVTM and CDR2 ANQGSEA. CDR3 sequence (DNA): TGCAGCGTTGAAGCGGCGGACAGGGGGCTTTACGAGCAGTACTTC. This encodes CSVEAADRGLYEQYF.

This clonotype was recorded a few times. The chain uses TRBV5-1 and TRBJ2-1; 8 nucleotides agree with TRBD2. CDR3 length equals 16 residues. CDR1 is SGHRS, CDR2 YFSETQ, per germline. The V and J ends lost 4 bases and 9 bases, in that order; junction bases with no gene match: 15. The CDR3 sequence: CASSPRVAGFVGEQFF. CDR3 bases: TGCGCCAGCAGCCCCAGGGTAGCGGGGTTTGTGGGTGAGCAGTTCTTC. Complete variable domain (other parts from reference TRBV5-1 and TRBJ2-1): KAGVTQTPRYLIKTRGQQVTLSCSPISGHRSVSWYQQTPGQGLQFLFEYFSETQRNKGNFPGRFSGRQFSNSRSEMNVSTLELGDSALYLCASSPRVAGFVGEQFFGPGTRLTVL.

The chain employs TRBV9 and TRBJ2-7, with D possibly matching TRBD1 (5 bases). The V and J ends lost 4 bases and 0 bases respectively, with 14 bases between them. The CDR3 is 15 residues long. Germline assignment: CDR1 SGDLS and CDR2 YYNGEE. CDR3 amino acids: CASSPDGQNSYEQYF. CDR3 DNA: TGTGCCAGCAGCCCCGACGGACAAAACTCCTACGAGCAGTACTTC.

The CDR3, as DNA: TGTGCCAGCAGCTTCACCGGGACTACACCTGGGGAGCAGTACTTC. Residues: CASSFTGTTPGEQYF. The rearrangement links TRBV7-2 to TRBJ2-7, with 7 bases fitting TRBD2. This CDR3 is 15 amino acids long. Germline values: CDR1 SGHTA, CDR2 FQGNSA. V trimming: 3 bases; J trimming: 7 bases; junction bases outside the gene matches: 12.

This clonotype has ten or more counts. The rearrangement joins TRBV20-1 to TRBJ1-3, with TRBD1 matching 7 bases. Germline V CDR1 and CDR2: DFQATT, SNEGSKA (reference sequence). The V gene end was trimmed by 0 bases and the J gene end by 3 bases; junction bases not matched to a gene: 11. This CDR3 has 17 amino acids. The DNA for the CDR3 is TGCAGTGCTAGAGATAGCCGCCCGACAGGGAGTGGAAACACCATATATTTT. It is translated as CSARDSRPTGSGNTIYF.

This clonotype was picked up a small number of times. The chain uses TRBV11-2 and TRBJ1-2, with a possible D match to TRBD1 (6 bases). Trimming stripped 2 bases from V and 5 bases from J, with 15 bases between. The CDR3 is made up of 15 amino acids. Germline assignment: CDR1 SGHAT and CDR2 FQNNGV. CDR3 in amino acids: CASSLSRGAVYGYTF. CDR3 DNA sequence: TGTGCCAGCAGCTTAAGTCGGGGGGCAGTTTATGGCTACACCTTC.

This clonotype has a handful of counts. The chain has TRBV5-1 and TRBJ2-1; 8 nucleotides agree with TRBD2. There are 15 residues in the CDR3. The trim removed 4 bases at V and 7 bases at J, leaving 10 bases unmatched. Per germline, CDR1 SGHRS and CDR2 YFSETQ. CDR3 DNA: TGCGCCAGCAGCCAGAGCGGGAGAGTGGGTAATGAGCAGTTCTTC. Translated, it gives CASSQSGRVGNEQFF.

At least ten counts were recorded for this clonotype. The gene calls are TRBV12-3 or TRBV12-4 and TRBJ2-1; 8 bases map to TRBD2. This CDR3 comprises 14 residues. V was pared by 5 bases and J by 7 bases, with 7 bases of the junction left unmatched. The CDR3 protein is CASSRAGGRNEQFF. Here the CDR3 DNA reads TGTGCCAGCAGTAGGGCGGGAGGTCGAAATGAGCAGTTCTTC.

In this sample, this clonotype turned up a few times. CDR3 nucleotide sequence: TGCAGTGCTAGTGTCGGACTAGCGGGAGTAGCGGGCACCGGGGAGCTGTTTTTT. It translates to CSASVGLAGVAGTGELFF. The rearrangement uses TRBV20-1 and TRBJ2-2; 13 bases are a match to TRBD2. Germline CDR1 DFQATT, CDR2 SNEGSKA (reference sequence). V lost 3 bases and J lost 4; bases outside the gene matches: 11. This CDR3 has 18 residues.